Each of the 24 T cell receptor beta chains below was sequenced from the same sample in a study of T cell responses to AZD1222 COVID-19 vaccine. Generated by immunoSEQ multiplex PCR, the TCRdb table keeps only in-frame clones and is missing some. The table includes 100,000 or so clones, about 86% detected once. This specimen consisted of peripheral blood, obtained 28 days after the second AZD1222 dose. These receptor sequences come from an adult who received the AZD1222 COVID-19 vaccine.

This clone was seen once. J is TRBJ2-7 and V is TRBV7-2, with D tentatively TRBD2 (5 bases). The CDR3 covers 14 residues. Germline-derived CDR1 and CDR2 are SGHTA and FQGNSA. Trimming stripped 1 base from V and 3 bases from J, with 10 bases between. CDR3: CASSLDRGIYEQYF. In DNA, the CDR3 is TGTGCCAGCAGCTTAGACCGAGGGATCTACGAGCAGTACTTC.

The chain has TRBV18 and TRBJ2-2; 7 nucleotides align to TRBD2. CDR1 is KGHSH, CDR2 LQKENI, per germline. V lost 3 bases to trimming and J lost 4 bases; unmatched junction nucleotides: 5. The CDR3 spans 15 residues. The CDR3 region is CASSPPSGGTGELFF. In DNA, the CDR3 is TGTGCCAGCTCACCCCCCTCGGGGGGCACCGGGGAGCTGTTTTTT.

CDR3 protein: CASSHRESATNEKLFF. In DNA, the CDR3 is TGCGCCAGCAGCCACCGGGAGAGTGCAACTAATGAAAAACTGTTTTTT. This chain uses TRBV4-1 with TRBJ1-4; D is ambiguous. Trimming took off 3 bases at V and 0 bases at J, with 11 bases between the two ends. Germline CDR1 is MGHRA and CDR2 is YSYEKL. There are 16 residues in the CDR3.

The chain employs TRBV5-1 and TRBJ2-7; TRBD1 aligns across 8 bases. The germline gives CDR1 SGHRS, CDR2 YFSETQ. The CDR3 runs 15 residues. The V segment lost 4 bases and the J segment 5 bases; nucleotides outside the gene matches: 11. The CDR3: CASSLYRTGSDEQYF. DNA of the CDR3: TGCGCCAGCAGCCTATACAGGACAGGGTCCGACGAGCAGTACTTC.

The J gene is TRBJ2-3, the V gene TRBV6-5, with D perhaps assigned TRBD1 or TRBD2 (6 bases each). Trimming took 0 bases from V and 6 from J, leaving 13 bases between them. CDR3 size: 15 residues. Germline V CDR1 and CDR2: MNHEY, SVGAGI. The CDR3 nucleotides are TGTGCCAGCAGTTACTCGAGAGGGGGGAGGGATACGCAGTATTTT. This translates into CASSYSRGGRDTQYF.

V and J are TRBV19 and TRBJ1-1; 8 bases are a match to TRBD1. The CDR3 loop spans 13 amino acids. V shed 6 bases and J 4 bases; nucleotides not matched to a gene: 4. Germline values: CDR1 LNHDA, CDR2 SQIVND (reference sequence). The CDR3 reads CASSGQGGTEAFF. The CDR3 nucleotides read TGTGCCAGTAGCGGACAGGGAGGCACTGAAGCTTTCTTT. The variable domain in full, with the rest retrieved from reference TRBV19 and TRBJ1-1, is DGGITQSPKYLFRKEGQNVTLSCEQNLNHDAMYWYRQDPGQGLRLIYYSQIVNDFQKGDIAEGYSVSREKKESFPLTVTSAQKNPTAFYLCASSGQGGTEAFFGQGTRLTVV.

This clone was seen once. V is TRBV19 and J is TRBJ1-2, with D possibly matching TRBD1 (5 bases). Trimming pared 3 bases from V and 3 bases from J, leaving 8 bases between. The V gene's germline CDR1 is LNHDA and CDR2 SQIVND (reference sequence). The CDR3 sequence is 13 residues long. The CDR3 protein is CASSIQGHYGYTF. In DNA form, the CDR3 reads TGTGCCAGTAGTATCCAGGGTCACTATGGCTACACCTTC. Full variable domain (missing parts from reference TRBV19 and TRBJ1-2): DGGITQSPKYLFRKEGQNVTLSCEQNLNHDAMYWYRQDPGQGLRLIYYSQIVNDFQKGDIAEGYSVSREKKESFPLTVTSAQKNPTAFYLCASSIQGHYGYTFGSGTRLTVV.

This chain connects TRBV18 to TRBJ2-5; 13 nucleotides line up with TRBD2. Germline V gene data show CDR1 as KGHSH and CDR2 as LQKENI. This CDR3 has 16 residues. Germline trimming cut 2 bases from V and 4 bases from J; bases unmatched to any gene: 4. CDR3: CASSPGLAGDRETQYF. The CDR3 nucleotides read TGTGCCAGCTCACCAGGACTAGCGGGGGACCGAGAGACCCAGTACTTC.

The CDR3 spells CASSQDRGSRTQYF. Written as DNA, the CDR3 is TGTGCCAGCAGCCAAGATCGTGGTAGTAGAACGCAGTATTTT. The chain carries TRBV4-2 and TRBJ2-3; D not certain. The V and J ends lost 0 bases and 9 bases respectively, with 13 bases between them. The CDR3 has 14 residues. From germline, CDR1 is LGHNA and CDR2 YNFKEQ.

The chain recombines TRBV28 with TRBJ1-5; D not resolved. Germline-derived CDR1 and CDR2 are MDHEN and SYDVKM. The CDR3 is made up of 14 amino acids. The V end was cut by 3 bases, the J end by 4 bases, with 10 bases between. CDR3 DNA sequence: TGTGCCAGCAGTTTTACGGACGGGAATCAGCCCCAGCATTTT. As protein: CASSFTDGNQPQHF.

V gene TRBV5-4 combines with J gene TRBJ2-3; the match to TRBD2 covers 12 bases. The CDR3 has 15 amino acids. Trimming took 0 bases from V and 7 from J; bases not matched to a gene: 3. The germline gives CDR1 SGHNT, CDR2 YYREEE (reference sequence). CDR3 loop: CASSLGLAGENTQYF. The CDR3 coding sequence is TGTGCCAGCAGCTTGGGACTAGCGGGGGAGAATACGCAGTATTTT.

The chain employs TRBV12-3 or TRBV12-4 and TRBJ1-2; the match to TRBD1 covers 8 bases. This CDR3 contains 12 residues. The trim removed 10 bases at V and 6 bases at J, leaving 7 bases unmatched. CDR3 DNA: TGTGCCACTACGGACAGGGCCCATGGCTACACCTTC. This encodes CATTDRAHGYTF.

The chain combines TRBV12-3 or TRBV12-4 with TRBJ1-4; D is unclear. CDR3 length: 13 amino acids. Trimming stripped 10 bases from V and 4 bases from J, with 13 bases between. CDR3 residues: CANGFPYNEKLFF. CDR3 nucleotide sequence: TGTGCCAACGGCTTCCCCTATAATGAAAAACTGTTTTTT.

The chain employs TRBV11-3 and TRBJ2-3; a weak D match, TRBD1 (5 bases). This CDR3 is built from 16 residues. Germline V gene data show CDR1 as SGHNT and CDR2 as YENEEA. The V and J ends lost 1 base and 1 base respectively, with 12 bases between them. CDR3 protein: CASSLGWGFRTDTQYF. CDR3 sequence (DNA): TGTGCCAGCAGCTTAGGGTGGGGCTTTCGCACAGATACGCAGTATTTT.

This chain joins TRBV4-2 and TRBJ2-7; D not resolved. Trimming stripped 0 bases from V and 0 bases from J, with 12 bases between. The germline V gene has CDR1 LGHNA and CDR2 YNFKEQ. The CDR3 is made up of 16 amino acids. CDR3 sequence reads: CASSQEGHLNSYEQYF. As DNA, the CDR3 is TGTGCCAGCAGCCAAGAAGGGCACCTTAACTCCTACGAGCAGTACTTC.

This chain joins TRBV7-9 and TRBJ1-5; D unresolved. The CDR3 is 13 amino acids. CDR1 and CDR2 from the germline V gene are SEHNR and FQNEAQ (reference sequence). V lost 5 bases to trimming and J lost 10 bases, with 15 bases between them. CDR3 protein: CASSRGKGEPQHF. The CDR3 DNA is TGTGCCAGCAGCCGAGGGAAGGGCGAACCCCAGCATTTT. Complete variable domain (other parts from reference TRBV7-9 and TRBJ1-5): DTGVSQNPRHKITKRGQNVTFRCDPISEHNRLYWYRQTLGQGPEFLTYFQNEAQLEKSRLLSDRFSAERPKGSFSTLEIQRTEQGDSAMYLCASSRGKGEPQHFGDGTRLSIL.

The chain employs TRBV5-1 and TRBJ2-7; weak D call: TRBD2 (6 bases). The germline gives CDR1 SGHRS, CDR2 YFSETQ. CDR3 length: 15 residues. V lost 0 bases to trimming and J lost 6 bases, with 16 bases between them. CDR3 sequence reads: CASSLGASSAGEQYF. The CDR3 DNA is TGCGCCAGCAGCTTGGGGGCCTCCTCAGCGGGCGAGCAGTACTTC.

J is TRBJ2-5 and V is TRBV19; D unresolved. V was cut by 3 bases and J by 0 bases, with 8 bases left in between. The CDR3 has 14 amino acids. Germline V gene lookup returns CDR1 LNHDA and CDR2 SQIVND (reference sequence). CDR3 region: CASSIPHNQETQYF. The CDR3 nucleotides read TGTGCCAGTAGTATCCCCCACAACCAAGAGACCCAGTACTTC.

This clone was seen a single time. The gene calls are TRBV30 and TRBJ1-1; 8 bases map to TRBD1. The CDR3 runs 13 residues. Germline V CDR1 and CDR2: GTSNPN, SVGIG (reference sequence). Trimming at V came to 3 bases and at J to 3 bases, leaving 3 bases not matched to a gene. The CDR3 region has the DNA TGTGCCTGGAGCGCGGACAGGGACACTGAAGCTTTCTTT. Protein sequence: CAWSADRDTEAFF.

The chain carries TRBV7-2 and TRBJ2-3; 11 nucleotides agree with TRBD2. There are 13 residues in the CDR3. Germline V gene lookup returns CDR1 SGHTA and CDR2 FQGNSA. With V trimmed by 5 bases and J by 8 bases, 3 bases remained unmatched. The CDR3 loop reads CASSLGLAGTQYF. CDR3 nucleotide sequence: TGTGCCAGCAGCCTAGGACTAGCGGGTACGCAGTATTTT.

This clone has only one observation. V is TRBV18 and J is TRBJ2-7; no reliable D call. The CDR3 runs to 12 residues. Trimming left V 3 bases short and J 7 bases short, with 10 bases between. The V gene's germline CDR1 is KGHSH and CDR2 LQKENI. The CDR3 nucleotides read TGTGCCAGCTCACCCTCCCCGGAGGAGCAGTACTTC. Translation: CASSPSPEEQYF.

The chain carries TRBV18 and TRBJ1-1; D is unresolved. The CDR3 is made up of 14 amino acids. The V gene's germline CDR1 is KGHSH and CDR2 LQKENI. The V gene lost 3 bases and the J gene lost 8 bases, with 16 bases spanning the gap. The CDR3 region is CASSPQTARAEAFF. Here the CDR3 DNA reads TGTGCCAGCTCACCTCAAACTGCAAGGGCCGAAGCTTTCTTT.

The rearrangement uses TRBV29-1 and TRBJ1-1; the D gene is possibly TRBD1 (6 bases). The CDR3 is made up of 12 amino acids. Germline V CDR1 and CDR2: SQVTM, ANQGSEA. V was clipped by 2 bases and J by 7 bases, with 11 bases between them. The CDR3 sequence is CSVEQVGGEAFF. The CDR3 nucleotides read TGCAGCGTTGAACAGGTAGGGGGTGAAGCTTTCTTT.

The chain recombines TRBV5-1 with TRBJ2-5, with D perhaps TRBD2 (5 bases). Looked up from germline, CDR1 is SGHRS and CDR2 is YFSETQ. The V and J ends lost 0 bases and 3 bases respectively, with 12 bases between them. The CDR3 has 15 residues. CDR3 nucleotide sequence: TGCGCCAGCAGCTTGGCCGGGGTAAGAGAAGAGACCCAGTACTTC. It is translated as CASSLAGVREETQYF. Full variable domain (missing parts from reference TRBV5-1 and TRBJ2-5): KAGVTQTPRYLIKTRGQQVTLSCSPISGHRSVSWYQQTPGQGLQFLFEYFSETQRNKGNFPGRFSGRQFSNSRSEMNVSTLELGDSALYLCASSLAGVREETQYFGPGTRLLVL.